The rows below give T cell receptor beta chains drawn from one sample of a study of blood T cell repertoires in COVID-19. Profiled with immunoSEQ multiplex PCR; TCRdb holds only in-frame clones, not every one. This sample yields a few hundred thousand clones, of which approximately 85% are seen a single time; approximately 1.5% belongs to the top ten. The source material was peripheral blood. These receptors came from a woman aged 45-65 years with acute or convalescent COVID-19. Both conserved end residues are part of each CDR3. The order of the fields is clone size, J gene, D gene, V gene, CDR3 DNA, CDR3 protein. The D gene is left open where the match is weak. The listing skips clone size in some rows; elsewhere it reads once, few, many or a size class.

size: NA
J: TRBJ2-1
D: TRBD2
V: TRBV19
DNA: TGTGCCAGTAGTATAGGGGGCGGGAGGGCCAACAATGAGCAGTTCTTC
CDR3: CASSIGGGRANNEQFF

size: NA
J: TRBJ2-5
D: NA
V: TRBV3-1/TRBV3-2
DNA: TGTGCCAGCAGCCCCCTGGACAGTAACCAAGAGACCCAGTACTTC
CDR3: CASSPLDSNQETQYF

size: NA
J: TRBJ2-2
D: TRBD2
V: TRBV27
DNA: TGTGCCAGCAGTTTATCGCGGGGGGCGGCCGGGGAGCTGTTTTTT
CDR3: CASSLSRGAAGELFF

size: NA
J: TRBJ1-2
D: TRBD1
V: TRBV5-4
DNA: TGTGCCAGCAGCTTGCTCGGACAGGGCATATATGGCTACACCTTC
CDR3: CASSLLGQGIYGYTF

size: NA
J: TRBJ1-1
D: TRBD1
V: TRBV7-2
DNA: TGTGCCAGCAGCTCATACAGGGGAATCACTGAAGCTTTCTTT
CDR3: CASSSYRGITEAFF

size: NA
J: TRBJ2-3
D: TRBD1
V: TRBV4-1
DNA: TGCGCCAGCAGCCAAGAGGCCTCCCGCGACAGGGCGGATACGCAGTATTTT
CDR3: CASSQEASRDRADTQYF

size: NA
J: TRBJ1-5
D: TRBD1
V: TRBV11-2
DNA: TGTGCCAGCAGCTTATTAGACAGGGGTCGGTCGGTAAGCAATCAGCCCCAGCATTTT
CDR3: CASSLLDRGRSVSNQPQHF

size: NA
J: TRBJ2-3
D: TRBD2
V: TRBV7-2
DNA: TGTGCCAGCAGCTTCGGACTAGCGGGAGCGGGAGATACGCAGTATTTT
CDR3: CASSFGLAGAGDTQYF

size: NA
J: TRBJ1-4
D: NA
V: TRBV28
DNA: TGTGCCAGCAGTCCCCTACTAGTCGCAACTAATGAAAAACTGTTTTTT
CDR3: CASSPLLVATNEKLFF

size: NA
J: TRBJ2-5
D: NA
V: TRBV5-1
DNA: TGCGCCAGCAGCTTGGTTCAGGGTGAGACCCAGTACTTC
CDR3: CASSLVQGETQYF

size: NA
J: TRBJ1-5
D: NA
V: TRBV5-1
DNA: TGCGCCAGCAGCTTCAGGGGTGAGAGCAATCAGCCCCAGCATTTT
CDR3: CASSFRGESNQPQHF

size: once
J: TRBJ1-5
D: NA
V: TRBV18
DNA: TGTGCCAGCTCACCAGCTCTAGGGGTAGGACAGCCCCAGCATTTT
CDR3: CASSPALGVGQPQHF

size: NA
J: TRBJ1-2
D: TRBD1
V: TRBV28
DNA: TGTGCCAGCAGCCAAGGACAGGGAGAAGGCTACACCTTC
CDR3: CASSQGQGEGYTF

size: NA
J: TRBJ2-5
D: TRBD1
V: TRBV11-1
DNA: TGTGCCAGCAGCGGGGTGCAGGGGGTGTTGGAGACCCAGTACTTC
CDR3: CASSGVQGVLETQYF

size: NA
J: TRBJ1-2
D: NA
V: TRBV28
DNA: TGTGCCAGCACCCAGGTGGGGCAAGGGGGTGGCTACACCTTC
CDR3: CASTQVGQGGGYTF

size: NA
J: TRBJ2-7
D: NA
V: TRBV6-2/TRBV6-3
DNA: TGTGCCAGCAGTCATGGACTGCCCGGCGAGCAGTACTTC
CDR3: CASSHGLPGEQYF

size: NA
J: TRBJ1-5
D: TRBD1
V: TRBV18
DNA: TGTGCCAGCTCACCACTGGGACAGGGGAATCAGCCCCAGCATTTT
CDR3: CASSPLGQGNQPQHF

size: NA
J: TRBJ1-4
D: NA
V: TRBV27
DNA: TGTGCCAGTTCGGAGGCGTCGGGTGAAAAACTGTTTTTT
CDR3: CASSEASGEKLFF

size: NA
J: TRBJ2-5
D: TRBD1
V: TRBV30
DNA: TGTGCCTGGAGTTCCCGGACAGGGTGGGAGACCCAGTACTTC
CDR3: CAWSSRTGWETQYF

size: NA
J: TRBJ2-7
D: NA
V: TRBV19
DNA: TGTGCCAGTAGTATCTTGTCACGGGTCAGGAGGAGCGAGCAGTACTTC
CDR3: CASSILSRVRRSEQYF

size: NA
J: TRBJ2-5
D: TRBD2
V: TRBV5-1
DNA: TGCGCCAGCAGTCGGACTAGCGGGAACCAAGAGACCCAGTACTTC
CDR3: CASSRTSGNQETQYF

size: NA
J: TRBJ1-1
D: NA
V: TRBV7-3
DNA: TGTGCCAGCAGCATCAACAGGAACACTGAAGCTTTCTTT
CDR3: CASSINRNTEAFF

size: NA
J: TRBJ1-5
D: TRBD1
V: TRBV2
DNA: TGTGCCAGCAGTGGACAGGGGGACCAGCCCCAGCATTTT
CDR3: CASSGQGDQPQHF

size: NA
J: TRBJ1-6
D: NA
V: TRBV7-9
DNA: TGTGCCAGCAGCCCCCCCCAGGGGCCACCCCTCCACTTT
CDR3: CASSPPQGPPLHF

size: NA
J: TRBJ2-1
D: TRBD2
V: TRBV6-1
DNA: TGTGCCAGCAGTGAAGGACGGGGACTAGCGGATTACAATGAGCAGTTCTTC
CDR3: CASSEGRGLADYNEQFF

size: NA
J: TRBJ2-7
D: NA
V: TRBV28
DNA: TGTGCCAGCAGTTGGTCTGGCAGATCCTACGAGCAGTACTTC
CDR3: CASSWSGRSYEQYF

size: NA
J: TRBJ1-5
D: TRBD1
V: TRBV27
DNA: TGTGCCAGCAGTCCGGGACAGTTAGATAGCAATCAGCCCCAGCATTTT
CDR3: CASSPGQLDSNQPQHF

size: NA
J: TRBJ1-2
D: TRBD1
V: TRBV13
DNA: TGTGCCAGCAGCTCTATAATGCCGGGACAGGGTGGCTACACCTTC
CDR3: CASSSIMPGQGGYTF

size: NA
J: TRBJ2-1
D: TRBD2
V: TRBV9
DNA: TGTGCCAGCAGCGTAGTCCCCCAGCTAGCGGGAGGGTACAATGAGCAGTTCTTC
CDR3: CASSVVPQLAGGYNEQFF

size: NA
J: TRBJ2-6
D: NA
V: TRBV18
DNA: TGTGCCAGCTCACAGCAGGGCTCTGGGGCCAACGTCCTGACTTTC
CDR3: CASSQQGSGANVLTF

size: NA
J: TRBJ2-7
D: NA
V: TRBV4-2
DNA: TGTGCCAGCAGCCCCGCGATCTACCGGACAGGGAGGGGGCAGCAGTACTTC
CDR3: CASSPAIYRTGRGQQYF

size: NA
J: TRBJ2-3
D: TRBD1
V: TRBV10-1
DNA: TGCGCCAGCAGCGACCCGACAGGGGTCGTGGGCACAGATACGCAGTATTTT
CDR3: CASSDPTGVVGTDTQYF

size: NA
J: TRBJ1-3
D: NA
V: TRBV6-5
DNA: TGTGCCAGCTCAACAGGAGTTCGGGGAAACACCATATATTTT
CDR3: CASSTGVRGNTIYF

size: NA
J: TRBJ1-1
D: NA
V: TRBV6-5
DNA: TGTGCCAGCAGGGCGGGGAAGAACACTGAAGCTTTCTTT
CDR3: CASRAGKNTEAFF

size: NA
J: TRBJ2-5
D: TRBD2
V: TRBV5-1
DNA: TGCGCCAGCAGCTTGGCTCTAGCGGGGCAAGAGACCCAGTACTTC
CDR3: CASSLALAGQETQYF

size: NA
J: TRBJ2-6
D: TRBD1
V: TRBV7-3
DNA: TGTGCCAGCAGCCTAAACCCCAGAACAGGGGCTGGGGCCAACGTCCTGACTTTC
CDR3: CASSLNPRTGAGANVLTF

size: NA
J: TRBJ1-2
D: NA
V: TRBV28
DNA: TGTGCCAGCGCGGCCCGGTATGGCTACACCTTC
CDR3: CASAARYGYTF

size: few
J: TRBJ1-1
D: NA
V: TRBV12-3/TRBV12-4
DNA: TGTGCCAGCAGTTTTGGACAGAAAGCTTTCTTT
CDR3: CASSFGQKAFF

size: once
J: TRBJ1-2
D: TRBD1
V: TRBV5-1
DNA: TGCGCCAGCAGCTTTTCAGGGGGCGCTGGCTACACCTTC
CDR3: CASSFSGGAGYTF

size: NA
J: TRBJ1-4
D: NA
V: TRBV19
DNA: TGTGCCAGTAGTATAACAACCGCTAATGAAAAACTGTTTTTT
CDR3: CASSITTANEKLFF

size: NA
J: TRBJ2-7
D: TRBD1
V: TRBV12-5
DNA: TGTGCTAGTGGCTTGGGGACGGGACAGGAGCAGTACTTC
CDR3: CASGLGTGQEQYF

size: NA
J: TRBJ2-3
D: NA
V: TRBV28
DNA: TGTGCCAGCAGTGAACGGGGGTCCCTCACAGATACGCAGTATTTT
CDR3: CASSERGSLTDTQYF

size: NA
J: TRBJ1-2
D: TRBD1
V: TRBV14
DNA: TGTGCCAGCAGACAACAGGGGGATAGTGGCTACACCTTC
CDR3: CASRQQGDSGYTF

size: NA
J: TRBJ2-1
D: NA
V: TRBV30
DNA: TGTGCCTGGAATGACCGGGACTGCCATTATTGTGAGCAGTTCTTC
CDR3: CAWNDRDCHYCEQFF

size: NA
J: TRBJ1-1
D: NA
V: TRBV10-3
DNA: TGTGCCATCAGTGACCCCCACGGTATGAACACTGAAGCTTTCTTT
CDR3: CAISDPHGMNTEAFF

size: once
J: TRBJ2-6
D: NA
V: TRBV3-1/TRBV3-2
DNA: TGTGCCAGCAGCTATCTAAGCCTAAGCACCTCTGGGGCCAACGTCCTGACTTTC
CDR3: CASSYLSLSTSGANVLTF

size: NA
J: TRBJ2-1
D: TRBD2
V: TRBV10-3
DNA: TGTGCCATCAGTGACACGACTAGCGGCCTCTACAATGAGCAGTTCTTC
CDR3: CAISDTTSGLYNEQFF

size: NA
J: TRBJ2-1
D: NA
V: TRBV7-9
DNA: TGTGCCAGCAGCTTACCCCCTGGGAGCGAAAGCTCCTACAATGAGCAGTTCTTC
CDR3: CASSLPPGSESSYNEQFF

size: once
J: TRBJ2-5
D: NA
V: TRBV28
DNA: TGTGCCAGCAGTTTAGGTGGGAGAAGGGAGACCCAGTACTTC
CDR3: CASSLGGRRETQYF

size: NA
J: TRBJ1-5
D: NA
V: TRBV12-3/TRBV12-4
DNA: TGTGCCAGCAGTTTCCAGGGTGATCAGCCCCAGCATTTT
CDR3: CASSFQGDQPQHF

size: NA
J: TRBJ2-1
D: NA
V: TRBV20-1
DNA: TGCAGTGCTACCCCGGGGGATGAGCAGTTCTTC
CDR3: CSATPGDEQFF

size: NA
J: TRBJ2-1
D: NA
V: TRBV12-3/TRBV12-4
DNA: TGTGCCAGCAGCCCTCAGCGGGAGCAGTTCTTC
CDR3: CASSPQREQFF

size: NA
J: TRBJ2-1
D: NA
V: TRBV7-2
DNA: TGTGCCAGCAGCTTATATTCTAGCCCCCATGAGCAGTTCTTC
CDR3: CASSLYSSPHEQFF